Following are 3 T cell receptor beta chains from one sample sequenced in a study of beta chain features in type 1 diabetes. What was sequenced were expressed TCRB transcripts, since all of the isolated RNA had been reverse transcribed. Assay used: immunoSEQ multiplex PCR; TCRdb lists only in-frame clones, some missing. The sample shows 300,000 to 350,000 clones, around 15% of them seen only once. Sequences were obtained from central memory CD4+ T cells from blood. These receptors were collected from a man younger than 45 in good health.

This clone was seen a handful of times. Other DNA sequences in this sample translate to the same CDR3. The CDR3: CASSVEAQNTEAFF. For the CDR3, the DNA is TGTGCCAGCAGCGTAGAAGCTCAGAACACTGAAGCTTTCTTT. V usage is TRBV9 and J usage is TRBJ1-1, with D hard to call. Trimming pared 0 bases from V and 1 base from J, leaving 7 bases between. Germline CDR1 and CDR2: SGDLS and YYNGEE. The CDR3 covers 14 residues.

The gene calls are TRBV4-3 and TRBJ2-1; D may be TRBD2 (5 bases). The CDR3 contains 14 residues. Germline CDR1 and CDR2: LGHNA and YSLEER. Deletions cut 3 bases from V and 4 bases from J, with 10 bases between. The CDR3 region is CASSHVRGYNEQFF. The CDR3 DNA is TGCGCCAGCAGCCACGTCCGGGGATACAATGAGCAGTTCTTC.

The rearrangement joins TRBV27 to TRBJ2-5; 8 positions match TRBD2. Germline V gene data show CDR1 as MNHEY and CDR2 as SMNVEV (reference sequence). The CDR3 spans 19 residues. The J segment lost 2 bases and the V segment lost 5 bases, leaving 19 bases of the junction unmatched. This chain's CDR3 is CASSAYGSAGVVGQETQYF. As DNA, the CDR3 is TGTGCCAGCAGTGCCTATGGCTCAGCGGGGGTAGTAGGGCAAGAGACCCAGTACTTC.